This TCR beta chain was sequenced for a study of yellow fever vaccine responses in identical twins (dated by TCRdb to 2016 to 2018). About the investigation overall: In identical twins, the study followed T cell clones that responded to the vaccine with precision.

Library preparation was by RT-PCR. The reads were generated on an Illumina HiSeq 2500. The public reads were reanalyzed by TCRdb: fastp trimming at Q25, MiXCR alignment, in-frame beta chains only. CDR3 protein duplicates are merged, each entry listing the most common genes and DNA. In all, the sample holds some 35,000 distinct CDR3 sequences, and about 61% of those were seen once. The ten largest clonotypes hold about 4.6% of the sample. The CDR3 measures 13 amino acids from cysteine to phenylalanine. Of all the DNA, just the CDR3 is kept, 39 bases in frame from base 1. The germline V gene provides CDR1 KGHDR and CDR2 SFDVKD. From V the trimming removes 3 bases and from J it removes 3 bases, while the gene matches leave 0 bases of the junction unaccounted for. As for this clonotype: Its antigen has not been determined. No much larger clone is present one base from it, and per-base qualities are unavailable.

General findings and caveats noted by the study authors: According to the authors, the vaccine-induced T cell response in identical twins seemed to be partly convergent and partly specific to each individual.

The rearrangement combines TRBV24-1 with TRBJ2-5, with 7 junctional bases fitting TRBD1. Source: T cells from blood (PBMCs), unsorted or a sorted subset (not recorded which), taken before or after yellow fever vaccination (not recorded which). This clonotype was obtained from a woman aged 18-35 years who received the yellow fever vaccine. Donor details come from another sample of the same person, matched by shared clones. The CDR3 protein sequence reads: CATSDGTEETQYF. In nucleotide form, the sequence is TGTGCCACCAGTGATGGGACAGAAGAGACCCAGTACTTC.